Listed below are T cell receptor beta chains from one sample, sequenced in a study of blood T cell repertoires in COVID-19. Generated by immunoSEQ multiplex PCR, the TCRdb table keeps only in-frame clones and is missing some. The table lists approximately 330,000 clones, nearly 90% of them singletons, with about 8.4% in the top ten. Sequenced: PBMCs or T cells enriched from blood (not recorded which). These receptors were taken from a woman younger than 45 who had recovered from COVID-19. Each CDR3 is given with its conserved first and last residue. Fields, in order: J gene, D gene, V gene, clone size, CDR3 protein, CDR3 DNA. The D gene is left open where the match is weak. Only part of the rows carry a size: once, few, many, or a class if the clone is expanded.

J: TRBJ1-6; D: TRBD1; V: TRBV9; size: -; CDR3: CASSARTGNNSPLHF; DNA: TGTGCCAGCAGCGCCAGGACAGGGAATAATTCACCCCTCCACTTT
J: TRBJ1-4; D: -; V: TRBV19; size: -; CDR3: CASSLGQPRREKLFF; DNA: TGTGCCAGTAGCCTCGGACAGCCGAGGAGGGAAAAACTGTTTTTT
J: TRBJ2-3; D: -; V: TRBV9; size: -; CDR3: CASSVTGEGIDTQYF; DNA: TGTGCCAGCAGCGTCACGGGAGAAGGTATAGATACGCAGTATTTT
J: TRBJ2-7; D: TRBD1; V: TRBV13; size: -; CDR3: CASSPPQGVTYEQYF; DNA: TGTGCCAGCAGCCCCCCCCAGGGGGTAACCTACGAGCAGTACTTC
J: TRBJ1-1; D: TRBD1; V: TRBV6-5; size: -; CDR3: CASSSTGSRRAFF; DNA: TGTGCCAGCAGTTCGACAGGGTCCCGTAGAGCTTTCTTT
J: TRBJ2-1; D: -; V: TRBV14; size: once; CDR3: CASSQDRTAPPSTYNEQFF; DNA: TGTGCCAGCAGCCAAGATCGAACCGCCCCCCCCTCTACCTACAATGAGCAGTTCTTC
J: TRBJ2-5; D: TRBD1; V: TRBV13; size: -; CDR3: CASSRGTGIQETQYF; DNA: TGTGCCAGCAGCAGGGGGACAGGAATTCAAGAGACCCAGTACTTC
J: TRBJ1-4; D: TRBD1; V: TRBV2; size: -; CDR3: CASSRGQFGEKLFF; DNA: TGTGCCAGCTCAAGGGGACAGTTCGGGGAAAAACTGTTTTTT
J: TRBJ2-7; D: TRBD1; V: TRBV2; size: -; CDR3: CASRETGGYNEQYF; DNA: TGTGCCAGCAGGGAAACAGGGGGTTATAACGAGCAGTACTTC
J: TRBJ1-6; D: -; V: TRBV25-1; size: -; CDR3: CASSEISSSSPLHF; DNA: TGTGCCAGCAGTGAAATCAGTAGCTCCTCACCCCTCCACTTT
J: TRBJ2-7; D: TRBD1; V: TRBV19; size: -; CDR3: CASSAIPQNRGEQYF; DNA: TGTGCCAGTAGTGCCATCCCTCAAAACAGGGGCGAGCAGTACTTC
J: TRBJ2-1; D: TRBD2; V: TRBV6-5; size: once; CDR3: CASSYSGRALDEQFF; DNA: TGTGCCAGCAGTTACAGCGGGAGGGCCTTGGATGAGCAGTTCTTC
J: TRBJ1-2; D: TRBD1; V: TRBV28; size: -; CDR3: CASSIQGASNYGYTF; DNA: TGTGCCAGCAGTATACAGGGGGCCTCTAACTATGGCTACACCTTC
J: TRBJ2-5; D: -; V: TRBV5-1; size: -; CDR3: CASAGQGGLETQYF; DNA: TGCGCCAGCGCGGGGCAGGGGGGTTTGGAGACCCAGTACTTC
J: TRBJ2-3; D: TRBD2; V: TRBV28; size: once; CDR3: CATSGIYLPQYF; DNA: TGTGCCACCAGCGGGATATACCTCCCGCAGTATTTT
J: TRBJ2-1; D: -; V: TRBV18; size: -; CDR3: CASSTDSQGLEFF; DNA: TGTGCCAGCTCAACGGACAGCCAAGGCCTTGAGTTCTTC
J: TRBJ1-5; D: -; V: TRBV5-6; size: -; CDR3: CASSFWTTSNQPQHF; DNA: TGTGCCAGCAGCTTCTGGACAACGAGCAATCAGCCCCAGCATTTT
J: TRBJ2-7; D: TRBD1; V: TRBV6-2/TRBV6-3; size: -; CDR3: CASSYRRQGAGEQYF; DNA: TGTGCCAGCAGTTACCGTCGGCAGGGGGCTGGAGAGCAGTACTTC
J: TRBJ2-3; D: -; V: TRBV25-1; size: -; CDR3: CASSEFETTSTDTQYF; DNA: TGTGCCAGCAGTGAATTCGAGACGACTAGCACAGATACGCAGTATTTT
J: TRBJ2-3; D: -; V: TRBV18; size: -; CDR3: CASSPTRALITDTQYF; DNA: TGTGCCAGCTCACCAACGAGGGCTCTGATCACAGATACGCAGTATTTT
J: TRBJ1-1; D: -; V: TRBV30; size: -; CDR3: CAWNSLNTEAFF; DNA: TGTGCCTGGAACTCACTGAACACTGAAGCTTTCTTT
J: TRBJ1-3; D: -; V: TRBV30; size: -; CDR3: CAWGTSGNTIYF; DNA: TGTGCCTGGGGGACTTCTGGAAACACCATATATTTT
J: TRBJ1-1; D: -; V: TRBV19; size: -; CDR3: CASSDEHPNTEAFF; DNA: TGTGCCAGTAGTGATGAACACCCGAACACTGAAGCTTTCTTT
J: TRBJ1-1; D: -; V: TRBV10-2; size: -; CDR3: CASREQQDFTEAFF; DNA: TGCGCCAGCAGGGAACAACAGGATTTCACTGAAGCTTTCTTT
J: TRBJ2-7; D: TRBD1; V: TRBV7-9; size: few; CDR3: CASSLYLGDRPYEQYF; DNA: TGTGCCAGCAGCCTTTACCTCGGGGACAGACCCTACGAGCAGTACTTC
J: TRBJ1-2; D: -; V: TRBV7-9; size: -; CDR3: CASSLISGYTF; DNA: TGTGCCAGCAGCCTAATAAGTGGCTACACCTTC
J: TRBJ1-5; D: TRBD1; V: TRBV19; size: once; CDR3: CASSILGQGLYQPQHF; DNA: TGTGCCAGTAGTATTCTCGGACAGGGGCTGTATCAGCCCCAGCATTTT
J: TRBJ2-3; D: TRBD1; V: TRBV7-2; size: -; CDR3: CASSLDGTASTDTQYF; DNA: TGTGCCAGCAGCTTAGATGGGACAGCCAGCACAGATACGCAGTATTTT
J: TRBJ2-7; D: -; V: TRBV4-2; size: -; CDR3: CASSPRTTGGYEQYF; DNA: TGTGCCAGCAGCCCTCGGACTACCGGCGGCTACGAGCAGTACTTC
J: TRBJ1-4; D: -; V: TRBV4-3; size: -; CDR3: CASSQITMENEKLFF; DNA: TGCGCCAGCAGCCAAATCACAATGGAGAATGAAAAACTGTTTTTT
J: TRBJ2-3; D: TRBD1; V: TRBV27; size: -; CDR3: CASSPGWGRGTTDTQYF; DNA: TGTGCCAGCAGTCCCGGGTGGGGCAGGGGGACCACAGATACGCAGTATTTT
J: TRBJ1-1; D: -; V: TRBV6-2/TRBV6-3; size: -; CDR3: CASSYLGGIGDTEAFF; DNA: TGTGCCAGCAGTTACTTGGGAGGAATTGGGGACACTGAAGCTTTCTTT
J: TRBJ2-3; D: -; V: TRBV6-5; size: -; CDR3: CASSYAGTSTDTQYF; DNA: TGTGCCAGCAGTTACGCGGGAACAAGCACAGATACGCAGTATTTT